One sample yielded the 18 T cell receptor beta chains listed below, sequenced in a study of tumor-infiltrating lymphocytes in glioblastoma multiforme. TCR beta libraries were built from RNA through three nested multiplex PCR rounds using modified ARM-PCR. TCRdb re-analysed the multiplex PCR reads in MiXCR, keeping a single row per CDR3 protein. The data show about 11,000 distinct CDR3 sequences, approximately 75% seen once. The sequenced sample consisted of brain tumor tissue. These receptors were taken from a male donor with glioblastoma.

Many counts were recorded for this clonotype. This may come from a read error, since a much larger clone is one base off. The V and J genes are TRBV20-1 and TRBJ2-3, with 10 bases that match TRBD2. Trimming cost V 4 bases and J 5 bases; bases outside gene matches: 9. Germline-derived CDR1 and CDR2 are DFQATT and SNEGSKA (reference sequence). The CDR3 has 15 amino acids. The CDR3 bases are TGCAGTGCTACTCCTACTAGCGGGGTAGGAGATACGCAGTATTTT. This translates into CSATPTSGVGDTQYF.

This clonotype was seen ten or more times. The rearrangement joins TRBV11-1 to TRBJ2-3; 9 bases are a match to TRBD2. After removal of 3 bases from V and 2 bases from J, the junction contained 3 bases not matched to a gene. This CDR3 has 15 amino acids. CDR1 is SGHAT, CDR2 FQDESV, per germline (reference sequence). DNA of the CDR3: TGTGCCAGCAGCTTGACTAGCGGTCCCACAGATACGCAGTATTTT. It encodes CASSLTSGPTDTQYF. Full variable domain (outside the CDR3, taken from reference TRBV11-1 and TRBJ2-3): EAEVAQSPRYKITEKSQAVAFWCDPISGHATLYWYRQILGQGPELLVQFQDESVVDDSQLPKDRFSAERLKGVDSTLKIQPAELGDSAMYLCASSLTSGPTDTQYFGPGTRLTVL.

The genes are TRBV12-3 or TRBV12-4 and TRBJ1-3; D is unclear. The CDR3 consists of 14 residues. Trimming stripped 7 bases from V and 16 bases from J, with 26 bases between. This CDR3 is CASTPALSGNIVYF. In DNA, the CDR3 is TGTGCCAGCACCCCGGCACTCTCTGGAAACATCGTGTATTTT.

The sample holds a few counts of this clonotype. The genes are TRBV19 and TRBJ1-4; TRBD1 matches 8 bases. Per germline, CDR1 LNHDA and CDR2 SQIVND (reference sequence). The junction had 12 bases not matched to a gene; V was cut back by 6 bases and J by 6 bases. The CDR3 spans 16 residues. The CDR3 nucleotides read TGTGCCAGTAGCCCCCGGACAGGGCGAAGTGATGAAAAACTGTTTTTT. Its protein product is CASSPRTGRSDEKLFF.

This chain uses TRBV6-6 with TRBJ2-3; TRBD2 is a possible D gene (5 bases). CDR1 and CDR2 (germline): MNHNY, SVGAGI (reference sequence). This CDR3 has 15 amino acids. Trimming took 6 bases from V and 2 from J, leaving 15 bases between them. This CDR3 reads CASSQLGSITDTQYF. The CDR3 bases are TGTGCCAGCAGCCAACTAGGGAGCATCACAGATACGCAGTATTTT.

This clonotype was picked up a small number of times. The chain carries TRBV29-1 and TRBJ2-7, with a possible D match to TRBD1 (5 bases). Germline CDR1 is SQVTM and CDR2 is ANQGSEA. The V end lost 7 bases, the J end lost 2 bases, and 18 bases lay between the germline ends. The CDR3 spans 14 residues. This CDR3 reads CSATPVGHTYEQYF. Written as DNA, the CDR3 is TGCAGCGCCACCCCCGTCGGACATACCTACGAGCAGTACTTC.

As to this clonotype: Relative to the germline gene, one junction end is altered; a read error may explain this. The chain links TRBV5-6 to TRBJ2-3; weak D call: TRBD1 (6 bases). Germline CDR1 SGHDT, CDR2 YYEEEE. The CDR3 consists of 15 residues. CDR3: CAISLYSGGIDTQNF. The CDR3 bases are TGTGCCATCAGCTTGTACTCTGGGGGCATAGATACGCAGAATTTT.

Comments on this clonotype: One junction end does not reproduce the germline sequence, and a read error may be involved. V gene TRBV5-1 combines with J gene TRBJ2-4; D remains ambiguous. Looked up from germline, CDR1 is SGHRS and CDR2 is YFSETQ. The CDR3 runs to 15 residues. DNA for the CDR3: TGCGCCAGCAGCGACGCGCGTGTAGCCAGAAACATTGAGTACTTC. Translated: CASSDARVARNIEYF.

This chain connects TRBV11-2 to TRBJ2-3; TRBD2 matches at 7 bases. Germline CDR1 is SGHAT and CDR2 is FQNNGV. The V segment lost 1 base and the J segment 3 bases; nucleotides outside the gene matches: 4. The length of the CDR3 is 15 residues. This chain's CDR3 is CASSLVVGGTDTQYF. DNA for the CDR3: TGTGCCAGCAGCTTAGTGGTGGGAGGGACAGATACGCAGTATTTT.

This clonotype has a handful of counts. The chain has TRBV29-1 and TRBJ1-4; D unclear. The germline V gene encodes CDR1 SQVTM and CDR2 ANQGSEA. Trimming left V 5 bases short and J 8 bases short, with 9 bases between. The CDR3 runs to 11 residues. CDR3 protein: CSVTYGEKLFF. CDR3 DNA: TGCAGCGTTACCTATGGCGAAAAACTGTTTTTT.

Details on this clonotype: Mismatch with germline at one junction end may stem from a read error. The chain combines TRBV5-1 with TRBJ2-3, with D perhaps given as TRBD1 or TRBD2 (5 bases each). Germline V gene lookup returns CDR1 SGHRS and CDR2 YFSETQ. CDR3 size: 14 residues. The CDR3 coding sequence is TGCGCCATCAGCCCGGGGCAACGCACAGATACGCAGTATTTT. Amino acids: CAISPGQRTDTQYF.

By sample share, this clonotype is medium-sized. The V call is TRBV6-2 or TRBV6-3, the J call TRBJ2-1, with TRBD2 identical over 10 bases. Germline-derived CDR1 and CDR2 are MNHEY and SVGEGT. The CDR3 sequence is 15 residues long. The junction had 1 base not matched to a gene; V was cut back by 0 bases and J by 5 bases. The CDR3 is CASSYSSGRNNEQFF. In DNA form, the CDR3 reads TGTGCCAGCAGTTACTCTAGCGGGAGGAACAATGAGCAGTTCTTC.

The rearrangement uses TRBV29-1 and TRBJ1-6; possible D gene TRBD1, 5 bases. Trimming removed 4 bases from V and 10 bases from J, with 14 bases in between. Germline assignment: CDR1 SQVTM and CDR2 ANQGSEA. The length of the CDR3 is 13 residues. CDR3 sequence reads: CSVASDSKSPLHF. The CDR3 DNA is TGCAGCGTTGCCAGTGACAGCAAATCACCCCTCCACTTT.

This clonotype was found once. This CDR3 fails to terminate in the conserved phenylalanine or tryptophan, so it likely reflects a read error. The CDR3 nucleotides are TGTCCCGGCAGTTTACAGCATGGCGAGCAGTACTCC. Translation gives CPGSLQHGEQYS. The chain couples TRBV12-3 or TRBV12-4 to TRBJ2-7, with unresolved D. This CDR3 has 12 amino acids.

By frequency in the sample, this clonotype is medium-sized. The CDR3 protein is CASSLSRGTEAFF. The CDR3 coding sequence is TGTGCCAGCAGTTTGAGCAGGGGAACTGAAGCTTTCTTT. The chain combines TRBV12-3 or TRBV12-4 with TRBJ1-1; TRBD1 might be the D (6 bases). This CDR3 region has 13 residues. Trimming stripped 3 bases from V and 5 bases from J, with 10 bases between.

There are many counts of this clonotype. As the CDR3 is not closed by the conserved phenylalanine or tryptophan, this likely results from a read error. This sequence joins TRBV6-5 and TRBJ1-1; 7 bases map to TRBD1. After removal of 5 bases from V and 11 bases from J, the junction contained 8 bases not matched to a gene. Germline values: CDR1 MNHEY, CDR2 SVGAGI. This CDR3 region has 12 residues. The CDR3: CASSLTGTGAFL. The CDR3 coding sequence is TGTGCCAGCAGTCTGACAGGGACGGGGGCTTTCCTT.

The rearrangement uses TRBV20-1 and TRBJ1-2; D gene ambiguous. This CDR3 contains 13 residues. CDR1 is DFQATT and CDR2 is SNEGSKA in the germline V gene (reference sequence). V lost 2 bases, J lost 8 bases, and 15 bases lay in between. The CDR3 nucleotides read TGCAGTGCTAGAAATCCAGGACCGGGGGGCTACACCTTC. Translation: CSARNPGPGGYTF.

The chain joins TRBV20-1 to TRBJ2-5; weak D call: TRBD1 (5 bases). CDR1 is DFQATT and CDR2 is SNEGSKA in the germline V gene (reference sequence). The germline V and J ends were trimmed by 4 bases and 2 bases, with 23 bases remaining between them. The length of the CDR3 is 17 residues. The CDR3 coding sequence is TGCAGTGCTAAAGGGGAACAGGCCACCAATCCACAAGAGACCCAGTACTTC. Protein sequence: CSAKGEQATNPQETQYF.